This passage covers 28 T cell receptor beta chains from one sample sequenced in a study of T cell responses to AZD1222 COVID-19 vaccine. Clones were sequenced by immunoSEQ multiplex PCR, and TCRdb holds only the in-frame ones, with some missing. This repertoire shows about 180,000 clones, 90% found once; its top ten account for about 1.6%. The source was peripheral blood, collected on day 0 of AZD1222 vaccination. These receptors were obtained from an adult in good health.

J is TRBJ1-1 and V is TRBV7-2, with D possibly TRBD1 on 5 matching bases. The CDR3 extends over 13 amino acids. Germline V gene lookup returns CDR1 SGHTA and CDR2 FQGNSA. Trimming left V 2 bases short and J 4 bases short, with 8 bases between. CDR3 residues: CASSLRQSTEAFF. The CDR3 region has the DNA TGTGCCAGCAGCTTACGACAGTCCACTGAAGCTTTCTTT. The entire variable domain, with the rest obtained from reference TRBV7-2 and TRBJ1-1, is as follows: GAGVSQSPSNKVTEKGKDVELRCDPISGHTALYWYRQSLGQGLEFLIYFQGNSAPDKSGLPSDRFSAERTGGSVSTLTIQRTQQEDSAVYLCASSLRQSTEAFFGQGTRLTVV.

The genes are TRBV6-2 or TRBV6-3 and TRBJ2-3; 13 nucleotides agree with TRBD2. Germline CDR1 is MNHEY and CDR2 is SVGEGT. This CDR3 comprises 17 residues. J gave up 4 bases and V 3 bases, and 7 bases lay outside the gene matches. The CDR3 here is CASSYGLAGAFADTQYF. The CDR3 nucleotides are TGTGCCAGCAGTTATGGACTAGCGGGGGCCTTCGCAGATACGCAGTATTTT.

This clone was found once. The chain links TRBV24-1 to TRBJ2-1; 10 bases line up with TRBD2. V gave up 4 bases and J gave up 5 bases; unmatched junction bases: 7. CDR1 is KGHDR, CDR2 SFDVKD, per germline. The CDR3 extends over 16 amino acids. CDR3 nucleotide sequence: TGTGCCACCAGTGACCACTGGACTAGCGGAAACAATGAGCAGTTCTTC. Translating it yields CATSDHWTSGNNEQFF.

The gene calls are TRBV6-5 and TRBJ2-5, with D hard to call. CDR1 is MNHEY and CDR2 is SVGAGI in the germline V gene. This CDR3 region has 14 residues. The germline V and J ends were trimmed by 6 bases and 8 bases, with 19 bases remaining between them. This CDR3 reads CASSIDRPADTQYF. Written as DNA, the CDR3 is TGTGCCAGCAGCATCGACCGGCCGGCGGACACCCAGTACTTC.

The sample holds one count of this clone. The J gene is TRBJ1-6, the V gene TRBV3-1 (or the pseudogene TRBV3-2); no firm D call. The CDR3 spans 15 residues. CDR1 and CDR2 (germline): LGHDT, YNNKEL (reference sequence). Trimming shortened V by 0 bases and J by 4 bases, and 7 bases separated the two germline ends. The chain's CDR3 is CASSQDTAYNSPLHF. As DNA, the CDR3 is TGTGCCAGCAGCCAAGACACAGCTTATAATTCACCCCTCCACTTT.

The sample holds one count of this clone. This rearrangement joins TRBV2 to TRBJ2-7, with D possibly matching TRBD1 (5 bases). Per the germline V gene, CDR1 is SNHLY and CDR2 is FYNNEI. V lost 3 bases, J lost 6 bases, and 12 bases lay in between. This CDR3 has 13 residues. The CDR3 is CASSDSGFSEQYF. Here the CDR3 DNA reads TGTGCCAGCAGTGACTCAGGGTTCAGCGAGCAGTACTTC.

The gene calls are TRBV7-2 and TRBJ1-4; D may be TRBD1 (5 bases). Trimming left V 1 base short and J 6 bases short, with 9 bases between. The CDR3 runs to 14 residues. CDR1 is SGHTA and CDR2 is FQGNSA in the germline V gene. The CDR3 loop is CASSLGDWDEKLFF. The CDR3 region has the DNA TGTGCCAGCAGCTTAGGGGACTGGGATGAAAAACTGTTTTTT.

The chain has TRBV11-2 and TRBJ1-6; a weak D match, TRBD1 (5 bases). Per germline, CDR1 SGHAT and CDR2 FQNNGV. V was pared by 6 bases and J by 7 bases, with 13 bases between. The CDR3 runs 14 residues. CDR3 in DNA: TGTGCCAGCAGAGGGGCCACTGGGAATTCACCCCTCCACTTT. Its protein product is CASRGATGNSPLHF.

V gene TRBV2 combines with J gene TRBJ1-4; D unresolved. The CDR3 sequence is 14 residues long. The germline V gene encodes CDR1 SNHLY and CDR2 FYNNEI. V gave up 7 bases and J gave up 0 bases, with 9 bases separating them. This CDR3 reads CASNQEATNEKLFF. The CDR3 nucleotides read TGTGCCAGCAACCAAGAAGCAACTAATGAAAAACTGTTTTTT.

The V and J genes are TRBV11-3 and TRBJ1-2; 7 nucleotides match TRBD1. Germline V lookup: CDR1 SGHNT, CDR2 YENEEA. The CDR3 runs 15 residues. Losses at the gene ends were 3 bases for V and 5 bases for J; bases not matched to a gene: 9. The DNA for the CDR3 is TGTGCCAGCAGCTTTGGACAGGCCCTTACTTATGGCTACACCTTC. Translating gives CASSFGQALTYGYTF.

J is TRBJ1-4 and V is TRBV5-1; 7 bases match TRBD1. There are 16 residues in the CDR3. V was pared by 4 bases and J by 8 bases, with 14 bases of the junction left unmatched. Germline values: CDR1 SGHRS, CDR2 YFSETQ. The CDR3 loop reads CASSRSLDRVVEKLFF. The CDR3 DNA sequence: TGCGCCAGCAGCAGGTCCTTAGACAGGGTGGTCGAAAAACTGTTTTTT.

The chain links TRBV6-1 to TRBJ1-5; D remains unclear. V was pared by 2 bases and J by 6 bases, with 8 bases between. There are 13 residues in the CDR3. Germline lookup yields CDR1 MNHNS and CDR2 SASEGT. CDR3 nucleotides: TGTGCCAGCAGTGAAATGTTAAGTCAGCCCCAGCATTTT. This sequence encodes CASSEMLSQPQHF.

Notes on this clone: The junction and the germline gene differ at one end; a read error may be behind it. This rearrangement joins TRBV6-1 to TRBJ1-6, with a possible D match to TRBD1 (6 bases). Germline CDR1 reads MNHNS; CDR2 reads SASEGT. CDR3 length: 14 residues. The CDR3 is CASREGAGVSPLHF. CDR3 sequence (DNA): TGTGCCAGCAGGGAAGGGGCAGGGGTATCACCCCTCCACTTT.

This clone appeared a few times. The rearrangement joins TRBV5-8 to TRBJ1-5; D is uncertain. The CDR3 has 14 amino acids. V was pared by 6 bases and J by 4 bases, with 14 bases between. CDR1 is SGHTS and CDR2 is YDEGEE in the germline V gene. CDR3 protein: CASTMVAFNQPQHF. CDR3 coding DNA: TGTGCCAGCACCATGGTAGCATTTAATCAGCCCCAGCATTTT.

DNA for the CDR3: TGTGCCAGCAGCCCGACCACGGGACAGACCTATGGCTACACCTTC. Protein sequence: CASSPTTGQTYGYTF. The chain employs TRBV3-1 (or the pseudogene TRBV3-2) and TRBJ1-2; TRBD1 agrees at 7 bases. Losses at the gene ends were 4 bases for V and 4 bases for J; bases not matched to a gene: 9. This CDR3 is 15 amino acids long. CDR1 is LGHDT, CDR2 YNNKEL, per germline (reference sequence).

The chain carries TRBV18 and TRBJ1-2, with 8 positions matching TRBD1. The ends lost 3 bases at V and 8 bases at J; junction bases unmatched: 17. Germline V gene sequence: CDR1 KGHSH, CDR2 LQKENI. CDR3 length: 17 amino acids. The chain's CDR3 is CASSPRTPGTGLRGYTF. In DNA, the CDR3 is TGTGCCAGCTCACCCCGGACCCCCGGGACAGGTCTTCGGGGCTACACCTTC.

The chain has TRBV28 and TRBJ2-3, with D unresolved. Germline V gene sequence: CDR1 MDHEN, CDR2 SYDVKM. CDR3 length equals 17 residues. Trimming removed 4 bases at V and 0 bases at J, with 17 bases between. The CDR3 coding sequence is TGTGCCAGCAGTTCCCAGGTGGTTTTAGTGAGCACAGATACGCAGTATTTT. It translates to CASSSQVVLVSTDTQYF.

The rearrangement links TRBV12-3 or TRBV12-4 to TRBJ1-5; D might be TRBD1 (6 bases). The CDR3 is 13 amino acids. Trimming cost V 8 bases and J 7 bases, with 15 bases left between them. The CDR3 sequence is CASGGQGRQPQHF. The DNA for the CDR3 is TGTGCCAGCGGGGGGCAGGGGCGGCAGCCCCAGCATTTT.

This clone was detected once. V is TRBV11-3 and J is TRBJ2-7, with D perhaps TRBD1 (5 bases). The CDR3 has 15 amino acids. CDR1 is SGHNT and CDR2 is YENEEA in the germline V gene. The V gene lost 5 bases and the J gene lost 3 bases, with 17 bases spanning the gap. CDR3 nucleotides: TGTGCCAGCAGCCTAAAGCAGGGTGCGAGCTACGAGCAGTACTTC. Encoded protein: CASSLKQGASYEQYF.

J is TRBJ1-2 and V is TRBV28; D uncertain. CDR1 is MDHEN, CDR2 SYDVKM, per germline. Trimming took 3 bases from V and 6 from J, leaving 8 bases between them. There are 12 residues in the CDR3. The CDR3 coding sequence is TGTGCCAGCAGTTTTTCGGGAAATGGCTACACCTTC. It specifies CASSFSGNGYTF.

The chain has TRBV11-2 and TRBJ2-3, with D perhaps assigned TRBD1 or TRBD2 (6 bases each). The V gene's germline CDR1 is SGHAT and CDR2 FQNNGV. CDR3 length: 17 amino acids. V was shortened by 5 bases and J by 0 bases, with 18 bases between the two germline ends. The CDR3 loop reads CASSPGGGGPSTDTQYF. The CDR3 DNA sequence: TGTGCCAGCAGCCCCGGGGGTGGGGGGCCTAGCACAGATACGCAGTATTTT.

The V call is TRBV6-5, the J call TRBJ2-1; no clear D. The ends were cut back, 4 bases at V and 3 bases at J, with 7 bases in the middle. CDR1 and CDR2 (germline): MNHEY, SVGAGI. The CDR3 is 13 residues long. The CDR3 bases are TGTGCCAGCAGTTTTGGCATCTACAATGAGCAGTTCTTC. This gives the protein CASSFGIYNEQFF.

The chain recombines TRBV11-3 with TRBJ2-1; 7 positions agree with TRBD1. Losses at the gene ends were 5 bases for V and 6 bases for J; bases not matched to a gene: 13. The germline V gene encodes CDR1 SGHNT and CDR2 YENEEA. CDR3 length: 16 amino acids. CDR3 residues: CASSPRQGQTVNEQFF. CDR3 nucleotide sequence: TGTGCCAGCAGCCCCCGACAGGGTCAAACAGTCAATGAGCAGTTCTTC.

V gene TRBV30 combines with J gene TRBJ2-5; 11 bases line up with TRBD2. This CDR3 has 13 amino acids. V shed 1 base and J 5 bases; nucleotides not matched to a gene: 0. The germline gives CDR1 GTSNPN, CDR2 SVGIG (reference sequence). The CDR3 bases are TGTGCCTGGAGTGGACTAGCGGGGGAGACCCAGTACTTC. This translates into CAWSGLAGETQYF.

This clone has a handful of counts. The V call is TRBV7-2, the J call TRBJ2-7, with TRBD2 identical over 12 bases. Germline V gene data show CDR1 as SGHTA and CDR2 as FQGNSA. The CDR3 consists of 15 residues. With V trimmed by 6 bases and J by 3 bases, 6 bases remained unmatched. CDR3 residues: CASSTLAGGFYEQYF. CDR3 DNA sequence: TGTGCCAGCAGTACACTAGCGGGGGGATTCTACGAGCAGTACTTC. Full variable domain (missing parts from reference TRBV7-2 and TRBJ2-7): GAGVSQSPSNKVTEKGKDVELRCDPISGHTALYWYRQSLGQGLEFLIYFQGNSAPDKSGLPSDRFSAERTGGSVSTLTIQRTQQEDSAVYLCASSTLAGGFYEQYFGPGTRLTVT.

The rearrangement joins TRBV5-5 to TRBJ1-2; perhaps TRBD1 as D (6 bases). Germline V gene sequence: CDR1 SGHKS, CDR2 YYEKEE (reference sequence). V was pared by 4 bases and J by 2 bases, with 9 bases between. CDR3 length: 13 residues. CDR3 DNA sequence: TGTGCCAGCAGCGAAACAGGGAACTATGGCTACACCTTC. Translation: CASSETGNYGYTF. Full variable domain (remainder filled in from reference TRBV5-5 and TRBJ1-2): DAGVTQSPTHLIKTRGQQVTLRCSPISGHKSVSWYQQVLGQGPQFIFQYYEKEERGRGNFPDRFSARQFPNYSSELNVNALLLGDSALYLCASSETGNYGYTFGSGTRLTVV.

J is TRBJ1-5 and V is TRBV18, with TRBD1 matching over 7 bases. From germline, CDR1 is KGHSH and CDR2 LQKENI. This CDR3 region has 13 residues. Germline trimming cut 5 bases from V and 4 bases from J; bases unmatched to any gene: 2. The CDR3 sequence is CASSSGQNQPQHF. DNA for the CDR3: TGTGCCAGCTCATCGGGACAGAATCAGCCCCAGCATTTT.

J is TRBJ2-5 and V is TRBV6-5, with 8 bases fitting TRBD2. Germline loops: CDR1 MNHEY, CDR2 SVGAGI. This CDR3 comprises 16 residues. Unmatched junction bases numbered 8, after V lost 4 bases and J lost 1 base. The CDR3 sequence is CASSSLFRGGQETQYF. The DNA of the CDR3 is TGTGCCAGCAGTTCCCTCTTTCGGGGGGGCCAAGAGACCCAGTACTTC.